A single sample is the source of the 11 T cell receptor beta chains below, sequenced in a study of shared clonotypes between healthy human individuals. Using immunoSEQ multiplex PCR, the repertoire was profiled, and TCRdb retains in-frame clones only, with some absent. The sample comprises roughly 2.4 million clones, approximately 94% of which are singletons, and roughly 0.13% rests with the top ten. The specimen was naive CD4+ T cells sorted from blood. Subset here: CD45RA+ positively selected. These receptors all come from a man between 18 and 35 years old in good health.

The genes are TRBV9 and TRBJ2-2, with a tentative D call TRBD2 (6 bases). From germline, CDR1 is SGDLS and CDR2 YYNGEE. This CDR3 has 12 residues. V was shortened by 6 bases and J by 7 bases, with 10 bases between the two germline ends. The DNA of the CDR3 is TGTGCCAGCAACCGGGACTTCGGGGAGCTGTTTTTT. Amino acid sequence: CASNRDFGELFF.

The CDR3 loop is CASSTSRVPGNTIYF. DNA for the CDR3: TGTGCCAGCAGCACTTCCCGGGTTCCTGGAAACACCATATATTTT. This chain connects TRBV9 to TRBJ1-3; no clear D. The CDR3 length is 15 residues. V was clipped by 4 bases and J by 2 bases, with 13 bases between them. Germline V lookup: CDR1 SGDLS, CDR2 YYNGEE.

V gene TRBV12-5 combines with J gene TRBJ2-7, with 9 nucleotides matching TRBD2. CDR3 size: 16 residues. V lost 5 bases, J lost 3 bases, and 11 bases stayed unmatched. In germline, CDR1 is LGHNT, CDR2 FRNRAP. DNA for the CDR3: TGTGCTAGTGGTCTTAAAACAGCGGGAGGAGTCTACGAGCAGTACTTC. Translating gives CASGLKTAGGVYEQYF.

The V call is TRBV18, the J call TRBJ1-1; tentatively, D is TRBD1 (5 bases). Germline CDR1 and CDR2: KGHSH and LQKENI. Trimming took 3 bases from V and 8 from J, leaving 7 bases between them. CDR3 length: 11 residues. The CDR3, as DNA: TGTGCCAGCTCACCGGAGGGGGAAGCTTTCTTT. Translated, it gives CASSPEGEAFF.

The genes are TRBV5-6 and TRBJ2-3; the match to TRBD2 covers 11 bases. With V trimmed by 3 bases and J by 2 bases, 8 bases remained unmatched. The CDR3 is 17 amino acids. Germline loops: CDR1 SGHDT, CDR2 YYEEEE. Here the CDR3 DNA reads TGTGCCAGCAGCTCGAGACTAGCGGGATACGTCACAGATACGCAGTATTTT. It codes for CASSSRLAGYVTDTQYF.

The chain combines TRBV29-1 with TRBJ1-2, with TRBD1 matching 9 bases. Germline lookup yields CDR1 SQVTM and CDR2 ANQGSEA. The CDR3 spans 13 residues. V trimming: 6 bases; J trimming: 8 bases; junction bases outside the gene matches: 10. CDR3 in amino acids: CSVLSWTGDGYTF. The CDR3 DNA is TGCAGCGTCCTTTCATGGACAGGGGACGGCTACACCTTC.

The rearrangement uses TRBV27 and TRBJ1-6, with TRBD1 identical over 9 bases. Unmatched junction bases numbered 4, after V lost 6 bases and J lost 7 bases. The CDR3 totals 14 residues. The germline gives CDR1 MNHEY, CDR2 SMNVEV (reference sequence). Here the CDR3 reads CASSQQGANSPLHF. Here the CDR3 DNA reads TGTGCCAGCAGCCAACAGGGGGCGAATTCACCCCTCCACTTT.

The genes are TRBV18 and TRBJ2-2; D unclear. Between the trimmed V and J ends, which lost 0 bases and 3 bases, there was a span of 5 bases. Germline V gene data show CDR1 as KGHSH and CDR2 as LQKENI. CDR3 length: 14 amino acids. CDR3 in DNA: TGTGCCAGCTCACCACCGAGTGACACCGGGGAGCTGTTTTTT. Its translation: CASSPPSDTGELFF.

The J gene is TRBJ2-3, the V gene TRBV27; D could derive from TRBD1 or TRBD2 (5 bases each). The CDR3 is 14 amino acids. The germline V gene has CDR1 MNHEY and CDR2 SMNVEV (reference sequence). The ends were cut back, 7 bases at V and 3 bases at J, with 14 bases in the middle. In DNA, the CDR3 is TGTGCCAGCACTTATGGGGGTAGTACAGATACGCAGTATTTT. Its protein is CASTYGGSTDTQYF.

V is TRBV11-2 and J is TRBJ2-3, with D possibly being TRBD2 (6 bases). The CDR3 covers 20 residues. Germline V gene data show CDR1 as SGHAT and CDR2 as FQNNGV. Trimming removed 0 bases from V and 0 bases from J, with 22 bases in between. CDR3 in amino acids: CASSLDRRTNARFSTDTQYF. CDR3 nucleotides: TGTGCCAGCAGCTTAGATCGGAGGACTAACGCCCGGTTTAGCACAGATACGCAGTATTTT. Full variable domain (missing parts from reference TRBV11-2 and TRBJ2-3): EAGVAQSPRYKIIEKRQSVAFWCNPISGHATLYWYQQILGQGPKLLIQFQNNGVVDDSQLPKDRFSAERLKGVDSTLKIQPAKLEDSAVYLCASSLDRRTNARFSTDTQYFGPGTRLTVL.

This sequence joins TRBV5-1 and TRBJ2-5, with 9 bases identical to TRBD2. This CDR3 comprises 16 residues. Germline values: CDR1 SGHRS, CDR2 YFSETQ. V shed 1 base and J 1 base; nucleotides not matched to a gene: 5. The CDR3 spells CASSLRASGTQETQYF. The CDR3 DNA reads TGCGCCAGCAGCTTGAGGGCTAGCGGGACCCAAGAGACCCAGTACTTC.